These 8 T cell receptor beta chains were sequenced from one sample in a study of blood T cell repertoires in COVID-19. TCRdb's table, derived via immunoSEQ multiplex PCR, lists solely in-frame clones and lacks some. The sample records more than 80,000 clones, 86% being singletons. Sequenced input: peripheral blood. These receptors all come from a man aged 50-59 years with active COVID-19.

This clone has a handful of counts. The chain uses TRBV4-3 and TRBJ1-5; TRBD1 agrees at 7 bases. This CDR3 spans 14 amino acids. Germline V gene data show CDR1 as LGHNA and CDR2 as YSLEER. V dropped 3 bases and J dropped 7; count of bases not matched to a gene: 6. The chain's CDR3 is CASSQRGLGQPQHF. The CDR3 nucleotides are TGCGCCAGCAGCCAGAGGGGGCTGGGCCAGCCCCAGCATTTT.

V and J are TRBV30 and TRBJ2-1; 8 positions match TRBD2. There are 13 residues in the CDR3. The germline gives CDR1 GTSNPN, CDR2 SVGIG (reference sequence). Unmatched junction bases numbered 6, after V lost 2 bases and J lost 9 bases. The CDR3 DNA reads TGTGCCTGGAGTATAAGCGGGAGATCTGAGCAGTTCTTC. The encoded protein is CAWSISGRSEQFF.

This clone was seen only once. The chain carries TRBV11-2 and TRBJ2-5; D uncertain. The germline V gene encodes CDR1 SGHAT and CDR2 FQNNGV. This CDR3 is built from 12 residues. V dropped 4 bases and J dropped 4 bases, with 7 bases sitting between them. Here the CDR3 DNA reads TGTGCCAGCAGCTCCTATAGAGAGACCCAGTACTTC. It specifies CASSSYRETQYF. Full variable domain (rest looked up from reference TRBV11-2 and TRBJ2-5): EAGVAQSPRYKIIEKRQSVAFWCNPISGHATLYWYQQILGQGPKLLIQFQNNGVVDDSQLPKDRFSAERLKGVDSTLKIQPAKLEDSAVYLCASSSYRETQYFGPGTRLLVL.

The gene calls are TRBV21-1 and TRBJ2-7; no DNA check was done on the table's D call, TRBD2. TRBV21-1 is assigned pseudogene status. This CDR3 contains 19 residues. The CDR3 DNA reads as TGTGCCAGCAGCAAACGTACGGCTGTTGGTCGGGCGGGGGGAAAGGAGCAGTACTTC. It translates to CASSKRTAVGRAGGKEQYF.

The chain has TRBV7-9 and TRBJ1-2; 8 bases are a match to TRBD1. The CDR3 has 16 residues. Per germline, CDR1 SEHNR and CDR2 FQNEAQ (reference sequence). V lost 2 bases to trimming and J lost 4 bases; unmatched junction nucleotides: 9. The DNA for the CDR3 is TGTGCCAGCAGCTTAAGTGTAGGACAGGGAATCTATGGCTACACCTTC. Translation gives CASSLSVGQGIYGYTF.

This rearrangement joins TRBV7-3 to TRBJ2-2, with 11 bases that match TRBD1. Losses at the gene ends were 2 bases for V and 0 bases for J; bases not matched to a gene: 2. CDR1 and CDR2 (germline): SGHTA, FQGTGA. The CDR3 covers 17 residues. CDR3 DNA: TGTGCCAGCAGCTTATGGGACAGGGGGGCGAACACCGGGGAGCTGTTTTTT. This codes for CASSLWDRGANTGELFF.

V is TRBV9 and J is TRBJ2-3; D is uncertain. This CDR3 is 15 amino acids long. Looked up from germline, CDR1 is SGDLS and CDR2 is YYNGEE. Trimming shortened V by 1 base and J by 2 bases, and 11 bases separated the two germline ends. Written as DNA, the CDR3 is TGTGCCAGCAGCGTATCAAACATCATCACAGATACGCAGTATTTT. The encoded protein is CASSVSNIITDTQYF.

CDR3 region: CASSYTGISYEQYF. Written as DNA, the CDR3 is TGTGCCAGCAGCTATACAGGGATCTCCTACGAGCAGTACTTC. The genes are TRBV5-6 and TRBJ2-7; possibly TRBD1 for D (6 bases). This CDR3 has 14 amino acids. Germline V CDR1 and CDR2: SGHDT, YYEEEE. V lost 3 bases and J 0 bases, leaving 10 bases between the germline ends. The full variable domain, its missing parts supplied by reference TRBV5-6 and TRBJ2-7, is DAGVTQSPTHLIKTRGQQVTLRCSPKSGHDTVSWYQQALGQGPQFIFQYYEEEERQRGNFPDRFSGHQFPNYSSELNVNALLLGDSALYLCASSYTGISYEQYFGPGTRLTVT.